This T cell receptor beta chain was captured in a study of cytomegalovirus exposure and HLA in healthy donors. On the study more broadly: Caucasian-associated ancestry cluster membership applied to around 80% of under 450 genotyped donors. Study-wide results and caveats: Reports state that TCR beta sequences accurately predicted most subjects' HLA-A and HLA-B alleles. In a later analysis, CMV-associated beta chains were mostly HLA-associated, it appeared. The authors listed 164 TCR beta chains as cytomegalovirus-associated.

The primer mix had 60 Vbeta and 13 Jbeta primers. Sequencing used immunoSEQ multiplex PCR; TCRdb keeps in-frame clones, though not all of them. Here the sample spans about 150,000 clones, 60% to 85% being singletons. This CDR3 has 13 amino acids. CDR1 is WSHSY and CDR2 is SAAADI in the germline V gene. Comment on this clone: Its antigen is currently unknown.

Sequencing input: PBMCs. V usage is TRBV10-2 and J usage is TRBJ2-5; 7 nucleotides agree with TRBD1. The end of the DNA aligns better with TRBJ2-7, so the J call may be wrong. This sequence was found in a man aged 40-55 years in good health and CMV-seropositive. The CDR3 protein is CASSPGQNYEQYF. For the CDR3, the DNA is TGCGCCAGCAGTCCGGGACAGAACTACGAGCAGTACTTC.